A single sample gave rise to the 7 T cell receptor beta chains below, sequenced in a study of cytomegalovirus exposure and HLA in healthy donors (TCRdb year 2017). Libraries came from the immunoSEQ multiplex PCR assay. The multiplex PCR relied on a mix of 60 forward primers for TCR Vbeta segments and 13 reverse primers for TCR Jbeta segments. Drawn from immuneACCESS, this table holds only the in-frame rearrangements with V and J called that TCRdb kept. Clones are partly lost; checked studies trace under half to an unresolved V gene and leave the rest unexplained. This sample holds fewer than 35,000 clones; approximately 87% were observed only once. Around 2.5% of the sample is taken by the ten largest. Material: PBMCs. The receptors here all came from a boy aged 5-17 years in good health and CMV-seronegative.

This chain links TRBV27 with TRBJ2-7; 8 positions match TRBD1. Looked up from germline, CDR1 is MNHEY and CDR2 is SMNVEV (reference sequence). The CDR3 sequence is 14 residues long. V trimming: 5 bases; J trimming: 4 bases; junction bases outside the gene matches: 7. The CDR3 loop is CASSPRQGMYEQYF. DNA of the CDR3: TGTGCCAGCAGTCCAAGACAGGGGATGTACGAGCAGTACTTC.

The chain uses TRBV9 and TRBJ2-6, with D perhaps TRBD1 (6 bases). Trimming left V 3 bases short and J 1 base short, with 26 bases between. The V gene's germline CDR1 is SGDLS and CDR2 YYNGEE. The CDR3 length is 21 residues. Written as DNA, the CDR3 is TGTGCCAGCAGCGCACATGAGTGGGGGCGGGTCCGTTTTTCTGGGGCCAACGTCCTGACTTTC. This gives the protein CASSAHEWGRVRFSGANVLTF.

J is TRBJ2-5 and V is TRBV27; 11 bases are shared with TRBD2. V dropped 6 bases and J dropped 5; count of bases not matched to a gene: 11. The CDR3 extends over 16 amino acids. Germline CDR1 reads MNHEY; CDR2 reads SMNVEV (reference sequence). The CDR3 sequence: CASSRDTSGGKETQYF. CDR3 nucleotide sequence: TGTGCCAGCAGCCGAGATACTAGCGGGGGTAAGGAGACCCAGTACTTC.

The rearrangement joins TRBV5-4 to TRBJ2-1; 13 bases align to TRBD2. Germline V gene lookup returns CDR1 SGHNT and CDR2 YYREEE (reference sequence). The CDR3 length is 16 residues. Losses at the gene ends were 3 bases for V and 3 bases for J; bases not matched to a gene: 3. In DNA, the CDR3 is TGTGCCAGCAGCTCCGGACTAGCGGGGGACTACAATGAGCAGTTCTTC. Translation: CASSSGLAGDYNEQFF.

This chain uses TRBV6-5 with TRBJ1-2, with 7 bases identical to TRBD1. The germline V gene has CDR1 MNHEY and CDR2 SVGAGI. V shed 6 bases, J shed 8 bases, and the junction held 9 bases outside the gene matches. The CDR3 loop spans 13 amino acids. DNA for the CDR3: TGTGCCAGCAGACTCCGGGACAGCGGCGGCTACACCTTC. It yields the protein CASRLRDSGGYTF.

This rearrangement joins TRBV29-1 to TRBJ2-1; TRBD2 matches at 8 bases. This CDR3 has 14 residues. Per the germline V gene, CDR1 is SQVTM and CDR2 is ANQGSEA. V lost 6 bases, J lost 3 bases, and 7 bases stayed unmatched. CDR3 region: CSVPPAGVYNEQFF. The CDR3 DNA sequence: TGCAGCGTACCCCCAGCGGGGGTCTACAATGAGCAGTTCTTC.

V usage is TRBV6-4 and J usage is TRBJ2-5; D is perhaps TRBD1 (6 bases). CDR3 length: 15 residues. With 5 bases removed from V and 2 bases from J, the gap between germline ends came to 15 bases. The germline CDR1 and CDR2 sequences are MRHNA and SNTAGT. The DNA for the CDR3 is TGTGCCAGCAGTTTTCTACCAGGGGTGCAAGAGACCCAGTACTTC. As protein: CASSFLPGVQETQYF.